Following are 8 T cell receptor beta chains from one sample sequenced in a study of blood T cells in healthy people across ages. Through a sample-barcoded 5' primer and a J-beta primer mix, a second PCR was run for roughly 7 to 12 cycles. Via MiXCR, TCRdb re-called the 5' RACE reads, giving one row per CDR3 protein. Here the sample spans some 1.4 million distinct CDR3 sequences, 42% being singletons. The sequenced sample was blood. Receptor source: a woman aged 18-30 years in good health.

The rearrangement links TRBV11-2 to TRBJ2-4; D tentatively fits TRBD1 or TRBD2 (5 bases each). The J call may be in error: the DNA end matches TRBJ2-7 better. From germline, CDR1 is SGHAT and CDR2 FQNNGV. The CDR3 sequence is 14 residues long. CDR3 in amino acids: CASQSGQASYEQYF. CDR3 DNA sequence: TGTGCCAGCCAGTCGGGGCAGGCGTCCTACGAGCAGTACTTC.

The chain carries TRBV28 and TRBJ2-2; TRBD2 is a possible D gene (6 bases). Trimming cost V 6 bases and J 5 bases, with 16 bases left between them. This CDR3 has 15 amino acids. Germline V gene lookup returns CDR1 MDHEN and CDR2 SYDVKM. The CDR3: CASSTRGRGTGELFF. CDR3 DNA: TGTGCCAGCAGCACTCGAGGGCGGGGTACCGGGGAGCTGTTTTTT. Using reference TRBV28 and TRBJ2-2 for the parts outside the CDR3, the full variable domain is DVKVTQSSRYLVKRTGEKVFLECVQDMDHENMFWYRQDPGLGLRLIYFSYDVKMKEKGDIPEGYSVSREKKERFSLILESASTNQTSMYLCASSTRGRGTGELFFGEGSRLTVL.

This clonotype was detected a few times. The chain has TRBV6-6 and TRBJ2-7, with D hard to call. The CDR3 consists of 12 residues. V lost 8 bases and J 2 bases, leaving 10 bases between the germline ends. From germline, CDR1 is MNHNY and CDR2 SVGAGI (reference sequence). CDR3 protein: CASGGPTYEQYF. The CDR3 DNA reads as TGTGCCAGCGGCGGACCGACCTACGAGCAGTACTTC.

The chain has TRBV27 and TRBJ1-2; D gene ambiguous. The germline V gene encodes CDR1 MNHEY and CDR2 SMNVEV (reference sequence). The CDR3 length is 13 residues. Trimming took 5 bases from V and 3 from J, leaving 10 bases between them. CDR3 protein: CASSVGSYYGYTF. DNA for the CDR3: TGTGCCAGCAGTGTGGGGAGTTACTATGGCTACACCTTC.

This chain connects TRBV11-3 to TRBJ2-1; D gene uncertain. From germline, CDR1 is SGHNT and CDR2 YENEEA. V was pared by 0 bases and J by 6 bases, with 9 bases between. This CDR3 region has 14 residues. The CDR3 region is CASSLDTASNEQFF. The CDR3, as DNA: TGTGCCAGCAGCTTAGATACCGCCAGCAATGAGCAGTTCTTC.

The V and J genes are TRBV20-1 and TRBJ2-3; 9 bases are shared with TRBD2. This CDR3 has 15 amino acids. V dropped 5 bases and J dropped 2; count of bases not matched to a gene: 8. From germline, CDR1 is DFQATT and CDR2 SNEGSKA (reference sequence). CDR3 bases: TGCAGTGCTCGAATAGCGGGAGCGACCACAGATACGCAGTATTTT. It encodes CSARIAGATTDTQYF.

This clonotype came up a few times. The chain joins TRBV6-1 to TRBJ1-2, with D uncertain. V gave up 4 bases and J gave up 0 bases, with 6 bases separating them. Germline CDR1 MNHNS, CDR2 SASEGT. The CDR3 runs to 13 residues. This CDR3 reads CASSGAANYGYTF. The CDR3 DNA sequence: TGTGCCAGCAGTGGGGCAGCTAACTATGGCTACACCTTC.

The rearrangement uses TRBV20-1 and TRBJ2-1; perhaps TRBD2 as D (5 bases). This CDR3 region has 16 residues. Trimming took off 4 bases at V and 8 bases at J, with 24 bases between the two ends. From germline, CDR1 is DFQATT and CDR2 SNEGSKA (reference sequence). CDR3 in DNA: TGCAGTGCTATCCATTTCGCGACTAATCTGCCGGATGAGCAGTTCTTC. Translation: CSAIHFATNLPDEQFF.